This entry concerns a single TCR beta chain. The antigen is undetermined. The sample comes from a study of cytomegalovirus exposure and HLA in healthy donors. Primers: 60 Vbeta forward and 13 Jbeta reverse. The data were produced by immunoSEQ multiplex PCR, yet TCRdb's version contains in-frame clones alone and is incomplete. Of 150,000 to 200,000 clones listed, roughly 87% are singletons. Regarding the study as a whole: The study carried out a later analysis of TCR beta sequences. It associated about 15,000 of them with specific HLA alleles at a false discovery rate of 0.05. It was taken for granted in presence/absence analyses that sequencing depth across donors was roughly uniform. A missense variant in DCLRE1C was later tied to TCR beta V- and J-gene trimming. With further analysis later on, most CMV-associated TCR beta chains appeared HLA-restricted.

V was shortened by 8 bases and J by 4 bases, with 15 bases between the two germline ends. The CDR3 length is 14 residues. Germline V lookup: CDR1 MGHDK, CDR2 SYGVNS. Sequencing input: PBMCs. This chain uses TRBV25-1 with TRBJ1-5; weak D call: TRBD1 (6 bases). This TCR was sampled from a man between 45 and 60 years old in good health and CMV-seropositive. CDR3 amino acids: CASRQTGRNQPQHF. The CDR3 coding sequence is TGTGCCAGCCGACAGACAGGCCGGAATCAGCCCCAGCATTTT.